The source of this T cell receptor (beta chain) is a study of naive and memory T cell subsets. Germline V gives CDR1 SGHTA, CDR2 FQGNSA. CDR3 length: 13 amino acids. The V end lost 1 base, the J end lost 6 bases, and 9 bases lay between the germline ends. In its sample, this clonotype was seen many times. Four PCR rounds used nested alpha and beta constant region primers plus the SP2 primer. TCRdb re-derived calls from the UMI-ligation and nested PCR reads in MiXCR, one entry per CDR3 protein. The sample has more than 20,000 distinct CDR3 sequences; over 4% are singletons. A UMI-containing oligonucleotide was joined by 3' ligation to the TCR cDNA template.

The chain has TRBV7-2 and TRBJ2-5; D remains unclear. The sample consisted of blood. The sequence came from an adult in good health. Here the CDR3 DNA reads TGTGCCAGCAGCTTAGGTGTTCTCAAGACCCAGTACTTC. It is translated as CASSLGVLKTQYF.